The rows below give T cell receptor beta chains drawn from one sample of a study of blood T cell repertoires in COVID-19. Libraries were prepared by immunoSEQ multiplex PCR; TCRdb keeps only in-frame clonotypes and omits some of them. The sample lists 250,000 to 350,000 clones; approximately 83% were seen once. The source material was peripheral blood. All receptors come from a woman in her twenties or thirties who had recovered from COVID-19. Both conserved end residues are trimmed from each CDR3. Each record gives: D gene, J gene, clone size, V gene, CDR3 length, CDR3 protein. A D gene is named only where the DNA matches it firmly. Clone size is given for some rows only: seen once, a few or many times, or a class if the clone is expanded.

NA,TRBJ2-7,NA,TRBV4-3,13,ASSQVEGSSYEQY
NA,TRBJ2-3,many,TRBV11-3,10,ASSLPMGTQY
NA,TRBJ1-1,NA,TRBV5-1,12,ASSLVHRDTEAF
NA,TRBJ2-3,NA,TRBV28,14,ASSLPTPTSTDTQY
NA,TRBJ1-1,NA,TRBV6-1,12,ASSEVSGITEAF
NA,TRBJ1-1,NA,TRBV6-5,12,ASSYSQGYTEAF
NA,TRBJ2-5,NA,TRBV6-2/TRBV6-3,10,ASSYSRETQY
NA,TRBJ1-1,NA,TRBV9,13,ASSVSPQGGTEAF
NA,TRBJ1-4,NA,TRBV2,16,ASKTQRHREPTNEKLF
NA,TRBJ2-3,NA,TRBV7-2,15,ASSLGLGSLGTDTQY
TRBD1,TRBJ2-1,NA,TRBV2,11,ASSDTGGLKQF
TRBD2,TRBJ2-2,NA,TRBV9,14,ASSLVAGLNTGELF
NA,TRBJ2-7,NA,TRBV18,11,ASSPPERQPQY
NA,TRBJ1-2,NA,TRBV5-1,12,ASSLGAGSDGYT
TRBD2,TRBJ2-3,NA,TRBV5-5,14,ASSAGPGLGVDTQY
NA,TRBJ2-5,NA,TRBV5-6,12,ATQGRGYQETQY
NA,TRBJ1-2,NA,TRBV12-3/TRBV12-4,10,ASSRTGNGYT
NA,TRBJ1-4,NA,TRBV27,12,ASSFAGEGEKLF
NA,TRBJ2-5,NA,TRBV3-1/TRBV3-2,13,ASSQGWSGRETQY
TRBD1,TRBJ2-7,NA,TRBV5-6,12,ASSYGTGGFEQY
NA,TRBJ1-1,NA,TRBV4-1,12,ASSQSLDIVKAF
NA,TRBJ2-2,NA,TRBV5-6,12,ASSLGGNTGELF
NA,TRBJ2-7,NA,TRBV28,10,ASSLLGAEQY
TRBD2,TRBJ2-2,once,TRBV5-1,13,ASSRAAGEAGELF
NA,TRBJ2-7,NA,TRBV19,11,ASSITAAYEQY
NA,TRBJ1-3,few,TRBV7-9,12,ASSFRGAGNTIY
NA,TRBJ1-1,NA,TRBV7-6,11,ASRGTPNTEAF
NA,TRBJ1-2,NA,TRBV6-5,8,AGYRDGYT
TRBD1,TRBJ1-5,NA,TRBV6-5,11,ASGQGGNQPQH
NA,TRBJ2-1,few,TRBV10-3,10,AISEAAGEQF
NA,TRBJ2-5,once,TRBV9,12,ASSVDDRQETQY
NA,TRBJ1-5,NA,TRBV3-1/TRBV3-2,12,ASSPAVSNQPQH
NA,TRBJ1-2,NA,TRBV7-2,11,ASSLVGTRGYT
TRBD1,TRBJ2-7,NA,TRBV7-9,11,ASSLTGEREQY
NA,TRBJ1-2,once,TRBV29-1,10,SAPEGPWGYT
NA,TRBJ2-2,NA,TRBV18,15,ASSPTFQGSNTGELF
NA,TRBJ2-5,few,TRBV6-5,11,ASSYSLGETQY
TRBD1,TRBJ2-6,NA,TRBV27,15,ASSFPGGFSGANVLT
TRBD1,TRBJ2-3,NA,TRBV28,14,ASRQPDRGPTDTQY
NA,TRBJ2-2,NA,TRBV5-4,13,ASSRRQPNTGELF
TRBD2,TRBJ2-2,NA,TRBV7-3,13,ASSPTSGISGELF
TRBD1,TRBJ2-5,once,TRBV9,13,ASSVSVGQGETQY
TRBD2,TRBJ2-7,once,TRBV11-2,14,ASSSTYGTRVYEQY
TRBD1,TRBJ1-6,NA,TRBV19,13,ASSLQGNGRSPLH
NA,TRBJ1-6,NA,TRBV7-2,13,ASSLAGGDNSPLH
NA,TRBJ1-1,NA,TRBV7-2,11,ASSLVRGTEAF
NA,TRBJ2-7,NA,TRBV2,14,ASSEASDRSSYEQY
TRBD1,TRBJ2-3,NA,TRBV7-8,15,ASSTTGGRTVTDTQY
TRBD1,TRBJ1-1,NA,TRBV25-1,11,ASSPDRPQVAF
NA,TRBJ1-1,NA,TRBV4-1,10,ASSHLNTEAF
NA,TRBJ1-1,NA,TRBV6-5,14,ASSYSTFRGNTEAF
NA,TRBJ2-7,few,TRBV6-5,11,ASTPLGSREQY
NA,TRBJ1-5,once,TRBV6-4,12,ASSADGSNQPQH